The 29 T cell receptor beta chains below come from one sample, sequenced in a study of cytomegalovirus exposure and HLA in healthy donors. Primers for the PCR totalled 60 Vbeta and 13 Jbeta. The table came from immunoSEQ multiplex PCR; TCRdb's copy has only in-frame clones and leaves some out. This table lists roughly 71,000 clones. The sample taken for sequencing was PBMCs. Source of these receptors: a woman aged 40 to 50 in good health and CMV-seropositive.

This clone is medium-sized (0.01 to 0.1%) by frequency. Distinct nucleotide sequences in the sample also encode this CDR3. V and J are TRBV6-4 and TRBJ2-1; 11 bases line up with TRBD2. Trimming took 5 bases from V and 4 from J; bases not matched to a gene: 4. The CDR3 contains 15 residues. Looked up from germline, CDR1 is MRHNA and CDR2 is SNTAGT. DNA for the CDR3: TGTGCCAGCAGTCCGACTAGCGGGGATTACAATGAGCAGTTCTTC. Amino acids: CASSPTSGDYNEQFF.

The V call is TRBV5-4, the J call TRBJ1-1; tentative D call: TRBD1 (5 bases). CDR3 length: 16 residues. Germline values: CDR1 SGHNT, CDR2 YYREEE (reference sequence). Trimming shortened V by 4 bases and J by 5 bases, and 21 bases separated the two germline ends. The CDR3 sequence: CASSRGGSRGTTEAFF. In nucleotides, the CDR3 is TGTGCCAGCAGCCGGGGCGGGTCTCGAGGGACTACTGAAGCTTTCTTT.

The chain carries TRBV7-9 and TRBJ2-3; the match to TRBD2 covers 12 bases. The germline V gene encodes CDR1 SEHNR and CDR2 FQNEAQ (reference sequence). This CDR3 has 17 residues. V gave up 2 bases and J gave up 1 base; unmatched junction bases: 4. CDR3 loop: CASSLPRLAGGTDTQYF. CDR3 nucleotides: TGTGCCAGCAGCTTACCTCGACTAGCGGGGGGCACAGATACGCAGTATTTT.

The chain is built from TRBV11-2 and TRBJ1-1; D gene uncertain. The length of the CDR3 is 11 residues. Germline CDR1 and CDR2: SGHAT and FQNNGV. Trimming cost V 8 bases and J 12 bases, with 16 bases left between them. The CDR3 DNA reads TGTGCCAGCCTATCCGGGTTAGTGCCTTTCTTT. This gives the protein CASLSGLVPFF.

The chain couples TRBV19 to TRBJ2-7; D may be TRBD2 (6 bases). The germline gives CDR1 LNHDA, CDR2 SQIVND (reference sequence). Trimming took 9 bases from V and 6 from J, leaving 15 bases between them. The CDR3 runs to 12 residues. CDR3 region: CASLGLDGEQYF. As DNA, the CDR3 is TGTGCCAGCCTGGGACTGGACGGCGAGCAGTACTTC.

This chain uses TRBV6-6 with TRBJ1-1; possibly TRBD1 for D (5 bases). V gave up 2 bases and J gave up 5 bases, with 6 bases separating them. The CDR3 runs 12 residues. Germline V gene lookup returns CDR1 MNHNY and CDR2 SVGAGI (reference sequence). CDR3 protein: CASSYGGTEAFF. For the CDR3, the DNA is TGTGCCAGCAGTTACGGGGGGACTGAAGCTTTCTTT.

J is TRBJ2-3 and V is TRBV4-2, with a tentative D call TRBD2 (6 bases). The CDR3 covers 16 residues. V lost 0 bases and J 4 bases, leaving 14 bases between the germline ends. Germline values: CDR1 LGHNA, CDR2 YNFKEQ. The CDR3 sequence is CASSQDQEGWADTQYF. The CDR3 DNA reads TGTGCCAGCAGCCAAGATCAGGAGGGTTGGGCAGATACGCAGTATTTT.

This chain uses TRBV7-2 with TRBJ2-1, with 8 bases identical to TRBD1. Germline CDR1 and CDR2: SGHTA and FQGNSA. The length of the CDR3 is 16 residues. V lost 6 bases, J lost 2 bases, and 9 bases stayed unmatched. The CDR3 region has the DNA TGTGCCAGCAGGTCCCGCGGACAGGGTCCCTACAATGAGCAGTTCTTC. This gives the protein CASRSRGQGPYNEQFF.

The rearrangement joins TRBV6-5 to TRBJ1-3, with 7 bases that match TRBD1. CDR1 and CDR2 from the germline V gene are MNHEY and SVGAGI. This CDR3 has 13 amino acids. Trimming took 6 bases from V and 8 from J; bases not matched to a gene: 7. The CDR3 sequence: CASSRGRGDTIYF. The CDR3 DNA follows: TGTGCCAGCAGCCGAGGCAGGGGGGACACCATATATTTT.

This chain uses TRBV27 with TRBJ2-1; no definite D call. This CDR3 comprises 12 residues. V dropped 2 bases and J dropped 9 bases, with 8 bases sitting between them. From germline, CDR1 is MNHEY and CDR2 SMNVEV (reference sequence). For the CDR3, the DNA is TGTGCCAGCAGTTTAAACTGGTTTGAGCAGTTCTTC. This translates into CASSLNWFEQFF.

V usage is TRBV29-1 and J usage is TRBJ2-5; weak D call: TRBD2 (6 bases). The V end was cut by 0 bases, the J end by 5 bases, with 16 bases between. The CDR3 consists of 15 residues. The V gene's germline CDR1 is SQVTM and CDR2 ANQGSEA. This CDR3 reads CSVEEGGRLGETQYF. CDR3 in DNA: TGCAGCGTTGAAGAGGGGGGACGCCTAGGGGAGACCCAGTACTTC.

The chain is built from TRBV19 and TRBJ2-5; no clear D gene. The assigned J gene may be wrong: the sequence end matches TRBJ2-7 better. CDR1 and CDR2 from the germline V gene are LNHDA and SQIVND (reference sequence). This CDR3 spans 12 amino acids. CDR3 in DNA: TGTGCAACGGCTAGTGCCAACTACGAGCAGTACTTC. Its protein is CATASANYEQYF.

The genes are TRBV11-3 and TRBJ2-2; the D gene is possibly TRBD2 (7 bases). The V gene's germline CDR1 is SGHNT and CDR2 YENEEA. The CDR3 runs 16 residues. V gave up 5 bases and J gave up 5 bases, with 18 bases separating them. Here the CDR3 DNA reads TGTGCCAGCAGCCCACGCGGGGGCAGAAGGACCGGGGAGCTGTTTTTT. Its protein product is CASSPRGGRRTGELFF. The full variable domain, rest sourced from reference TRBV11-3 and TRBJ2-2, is EAGVVQSPRYKIIEKKQPVAFWCNPISGHNTLYWYLQNLGQGPELLIRYENEEAVDDSQLPKDRFSAERLKGVDSTLKIQPAELGDSAVYLCASSPRGGRRTGELFFGEGSRLTVL.

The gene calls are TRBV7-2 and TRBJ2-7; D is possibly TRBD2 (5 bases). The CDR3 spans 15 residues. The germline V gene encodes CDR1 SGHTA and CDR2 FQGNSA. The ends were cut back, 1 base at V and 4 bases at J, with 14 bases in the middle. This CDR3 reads CASSLGLRAVYEQYF. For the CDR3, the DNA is TGTGCCAGCAGCTTAGGATTGAGAGCGGTATACGAGCAGTACTTC.

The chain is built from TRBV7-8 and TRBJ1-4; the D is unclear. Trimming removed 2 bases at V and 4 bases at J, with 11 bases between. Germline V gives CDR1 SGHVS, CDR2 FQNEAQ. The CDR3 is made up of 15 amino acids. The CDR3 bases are TGTGCCAGCAGCTTATTAGGCGGAAGTAATGAAAAACTGTTTTTT. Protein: CASSLLGGSNEKLFF.

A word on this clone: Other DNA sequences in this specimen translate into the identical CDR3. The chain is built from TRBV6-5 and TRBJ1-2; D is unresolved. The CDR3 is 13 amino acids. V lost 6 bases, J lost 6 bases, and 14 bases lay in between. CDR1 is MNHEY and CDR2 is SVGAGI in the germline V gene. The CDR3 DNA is TGTGCCAGCAGACCCCGCGGAGGGAATGGCTACACCTTC. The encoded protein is CASRPRGGNGYTF.

CDR3 amino acids: CASSYRQGIFGSPLHF. DNA for the CDR3: TGTGCCAGCAGTTACCGACAGGGTATATTCGGTTCACCCCTCCACTTT. V is TRBV6-5 and J is TRBJ1-6, with 7 bases identical to TRBD1. The CDR3 is 16 amino acids. J gave up 9 bases and V 2 bases, and 10 bases lay outside the gene matches. CDR1 MNHEY and CDR2 SVGAGI come from the germline V gene.

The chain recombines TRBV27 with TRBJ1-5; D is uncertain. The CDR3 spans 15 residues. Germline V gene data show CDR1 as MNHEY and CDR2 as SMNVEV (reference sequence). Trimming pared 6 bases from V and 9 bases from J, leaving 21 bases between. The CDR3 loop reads CASRVDIGGLWPQHF. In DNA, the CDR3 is TGTGCCAGCAGGGTCGACATCGGTGGGTTATGGCCCCAGCATTTT.

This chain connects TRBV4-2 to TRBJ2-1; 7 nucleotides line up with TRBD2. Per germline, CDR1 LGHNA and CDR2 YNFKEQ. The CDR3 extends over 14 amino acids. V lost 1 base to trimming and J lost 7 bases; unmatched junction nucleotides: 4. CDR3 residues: CASSQVRGENEQFF. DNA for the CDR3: TGTGCCAGCAGCCAAGTACGGGGGGAGAATGAGCAGTTCTTC.

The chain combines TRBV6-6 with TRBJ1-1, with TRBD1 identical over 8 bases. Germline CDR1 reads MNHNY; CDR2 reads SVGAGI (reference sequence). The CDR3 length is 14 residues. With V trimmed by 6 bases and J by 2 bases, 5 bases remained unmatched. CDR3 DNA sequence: TGTGCCAGCAGACGACAGGGGACAAACACTGAAGCTTTCTTT. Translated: CASRRQGTNTEAFF.

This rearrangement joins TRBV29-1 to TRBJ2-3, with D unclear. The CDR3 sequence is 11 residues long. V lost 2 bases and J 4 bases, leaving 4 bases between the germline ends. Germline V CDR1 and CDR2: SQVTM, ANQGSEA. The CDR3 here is CSVERADTQYF. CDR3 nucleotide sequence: TGCAGCGTTGAACGGGCAGATACGCAGTATTTT.

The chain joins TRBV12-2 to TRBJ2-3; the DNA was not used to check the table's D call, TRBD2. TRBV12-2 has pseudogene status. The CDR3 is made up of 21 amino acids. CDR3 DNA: TGTGCAAGTCGCCATGTAGAGTGTCGCGGCGGGGGGGCCCTGTACACAGATACGCAGTATTTT. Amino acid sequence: CASRHVECRGGGALYTDTQYF.

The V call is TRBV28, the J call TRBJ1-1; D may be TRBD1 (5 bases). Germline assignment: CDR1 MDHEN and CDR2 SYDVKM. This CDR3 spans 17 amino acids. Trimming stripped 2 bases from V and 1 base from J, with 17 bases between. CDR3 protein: CASSLVLSQVQNTEAFF. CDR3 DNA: TGTGCCAGCAGTTTAGTTCTGTCACAGGTGCAGAACACTGAAGCTTTCTTT.

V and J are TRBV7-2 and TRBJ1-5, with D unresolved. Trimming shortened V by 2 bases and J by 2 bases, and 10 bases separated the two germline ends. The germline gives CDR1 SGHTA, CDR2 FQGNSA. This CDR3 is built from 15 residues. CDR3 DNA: TGTGCCAGCAGCTTAATGACCGGGGGCAATCAGCCCCAGCATTTT. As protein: CASSLMTGGNQPQHF.

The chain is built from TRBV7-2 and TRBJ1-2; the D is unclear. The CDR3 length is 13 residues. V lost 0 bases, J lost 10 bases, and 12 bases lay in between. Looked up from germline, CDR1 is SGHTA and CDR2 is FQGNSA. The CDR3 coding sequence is TGTGCCAGCAGCTTAGCGCCAGGTTCTTCCTACACCTTC. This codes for CASSLAPGSSYTF.

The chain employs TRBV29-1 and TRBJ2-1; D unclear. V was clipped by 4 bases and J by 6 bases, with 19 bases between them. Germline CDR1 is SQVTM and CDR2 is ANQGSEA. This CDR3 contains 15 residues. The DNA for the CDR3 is TGCAGCGTTGCACCTACAACTACAATCGTCAATGAGCAGTTCTTC. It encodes CSVAPTTTIVNEQFF.

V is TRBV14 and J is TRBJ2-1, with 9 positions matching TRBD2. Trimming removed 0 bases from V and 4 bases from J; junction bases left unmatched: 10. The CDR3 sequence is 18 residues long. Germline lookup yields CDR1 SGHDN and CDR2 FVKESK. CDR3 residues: CASSQDRGLASIYNEQFF. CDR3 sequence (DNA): TGTGCCAGCAGCCAAGATAGGGGACTAGCCTCAATTTACAATGAGCAGTTCTTC.

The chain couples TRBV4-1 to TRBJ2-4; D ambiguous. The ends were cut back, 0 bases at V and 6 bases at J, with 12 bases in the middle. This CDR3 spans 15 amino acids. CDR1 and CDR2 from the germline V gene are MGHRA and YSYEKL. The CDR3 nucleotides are TGCGCCAGCAGCCAAGATATTCGGGTTCTAAACATTCAGTACTTC. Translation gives CASSQDIRVLNIQYF.

CDR3 loop: CASSTIEGDNEQFF. CDR3 nucleotides: TGCGCCAGCAGCACTATCGAGGGGGACAATGAGCAGTTCTTC. The chain is built from TRBV5-1 and TRBJ2-1, with a tentative D call TRBD1 (6 bases). This CDR3 region has 14 residues. Germline V gene lookup returns CDR1 SGHRS and CDR2 YFSETQ. Trimming took off 4 bases at V and 5 bases at J, with 13 bases between the two ends.